A single sample gave rise to the 29 T cell receptor beta chains below, sequenced in a study of cytomegalovirus exposure and HLA in healthy donors. The PCR contained 60 Vbeta and 13 Jbeta primers. Sequenced by immunoSEQ multiplex PCR; TCRdb stores in-frame clones only, minus some. Altogether 200,000 to 250,000 clones are present, around 80% being singletons, with the ten largest covering around 16%. Sequenced: PBMCs. The origin of the receptors is a man aged 35 to 55 in good health and CMV-seronegative.

This clone was counted between two and nine times. The rearrangement joins TRBV4-3 to TRBJ1-4; the D gene is possibly TRBD1 (6 bases). Trimming pared 0 bases from V and 8 bases from J, leaving 19 bases between. Germline V lookup: CDR1 LGHNA, CDR2 YSLEER. The CDR3 has 17 residues. In DNA form, the CDR3 reads TGCGCCAGCAGCCAAGATCTTGCCAGGGGCAGCCCGGAAAAACTGTTTTTT. This sequence encodes CASSQDLARGSPEKLFF.

The rearrangement links TRBV6-4 to TRBJ1-1; possibly TRBD1 for D (6 bases). V lost 4 bases and J 2 bases, leaving 14 bases between the germline ends. CDR3 length: 15 amino acids. Germline CDR1 MRHNA, CDR2 SNTAGT. The CDR3 loop is CASSARQGGNTEAFF. The CDR3 DNA follows: TGTGCCAGCAGTGCCCGACAAGGGGGAAACACTGAAGCTTTCTTT.

V usage is TRBV30 and J usage is TRBJ2-7; TRBD2 agrees at 7 bases. The V segment lost 7 bases and the J segment 5 bases; nucleotides outside the gene matches: 14. Germline loops: CDR1 GTSNPN, CDR2 SVGIG (reference sequence). This CDR3 has 14 amino acids. The CDR3 bases are TGTGCCTCGGCCCTGGGGGGGTTTACCCACGAGCAGTACTTC. As protein: CASALGGFTHEQYF.

This clone was detected once. J is TRBJ2-7 and V is TRBV7-3, with D perhaps TRBD1 (5 bases). V lost 1 base, J lost 5 bases, and 9 bases lay in between. Germline V gives CDR1 SGHTA, CDR2 FQGTGA. The CDR3 is 13 residues long. CDR3 bases: TGTGCCAGCAGCTTAATGACAGACCACGAGCAGTACTTC. It yields the protein CASSLMTDHEQYF.

This chain connects TRBV28 to TRBJ1-5; a possible D gene is TRBD1 (5 bases). V was trimmed by 1 base and J by 3 bases, leaving 16 bases between them. CDR3 length equals 17 residues. Per the germline V gene, CDR1 is MDHEN and CDR2 is SYDVKM. The DNA for the CDR3 is TGTGCCAGCAGTTTATTTCGGGGGAATTACTTCAATCAGCCCCAGCATTTT. Protein: CASSLFRGNYFNQPQHF.

The chain uses TRBV4-2 and TRBJ2-5; 14 nucleotides line up with TRBD2. The J call may be mistaken, given a closer DNA end match to TRBJ2-7. The CDR3 extends over 15 amino acids. Germline V lookup: CDR1 LGHNA, CDR2 YNFKEQ. The CDR3 bases are TGTGCCAGCAGCCACGGACTAGCGGGGGGCTACGAGCAGTACTTC. It translates to CASSHGLAGGYEQYF.

The chain recombines TRBV7-9 with TRBJ2-3, with 8 bases lining up with TRBD2. CDR1 and CDR2 from the germline V gene are SEHNR and FQNEAQ (reference sequence). The length of the CDR3 is 16 residues. J gave up 2 bases and V 5 bases, and 9 bases lay outside the gene matches. The CDR3 bases are TGTGCCAGCAGCCTGTCGGGGGGGGGCGTCACAGATACGCAGTATTTT. This codes for CASSLSGGGVTDTQYF.

The CDR3 nucleotides read TGTGCCAGTAGTACCAGTAGGGACAGGAAGGTATGGTCTGGGGCCAACGTCCTGACTTTC. Amino acid sequence: CASSTSRDRKVWSGANVLTF. The chain couples TRBV19 to TRBJ2-6; 8 nucleotides align to TRBD1. The CDR3 extends over 20 amino acids. The germline V gene has CDR1 LNHDA and CDR2 SQIVND (reference sequence). Trimming removed 4 bases from V and 1 base from J; junction bases left unmatched: 15.

This chain connects TRBV2 to TRBJ2-7, with 14 nucleotides matching TRBD2. Germline V gives CDR1 SNHLY, CDR2 FYNNEI. This CDR3 is 15 amino acids long. The trim removed 8 bases at V and 5 bases at J, leaving 8 bases unmatched. DNA of the CDR3: TGTGCCAGCCGGGGCGGGACTAGCGGGGGCGACGAGCAGTACTTC. This codes for CASRGGTSGGDEQYF.

This clone was counted a few times. The V gene is TRBV7-9, the J gene TRBJ2-7; 7 bases are a match to TRBD1. Germline CDR1 reads SEHNR; CDR2 reads FQNEAQ (reference sequence). The J segment lost 1 base and the V segment lost 5 bases, leaving 8 bases of the junction unmatched. This CDR3 is built from 15 residues. The CDR3 sequence is CASSTPSTGSYEQYF. The CDR3, as DNA: TGTGCCAGCAGCACTCCATCGACAGGGTCCTACGAGCAGTACTTC. Based on the CDR3 plus reference TRBV7-9 and TRBJ2-7, the full variable domain is DTGVSQNPRHKITKRGQNVTFRCDPISEHNRLYWYRQTLGQGPEFLTYFQNEAQLEKSRLLSDRFSAERPKGSFSTLEIQRTEQGDSAMYLCASSTPSTGSYEQYFGPGTRLTVT.

V usage is TRBV11-2 and J usage is TRBJ2-3; the match to TRBD2 covers 8 bases. Looked up from germline, CDR1 is SGHAT and CDR2 is FQNNGV. The V gene end was trimmed by 5 bases and the J gene end by 4 bases; junction bases not matched to a gene: 5. This CDR3 is 14 amino acids long. This CDR3 reads CASSPGTRSDTQYF. CDR3 sequence (DNA): TGTGCCAGCAGCCCCGGGACTAGATCAGATACGCAGTATTTT.

The V and J genes are TRBV2 and TRBJ2-3, with D possibly TRBD2 on 6 matching bases. The CDR3 totals 13 residues. V was trimmed by 7 bases and J by 4 bases, leaving 12 bases between them. Germline V CDR1 and CDR2: SNHLY, FYNNEI. CDR3: CASNPGVADTQYF. CDR3 bases: TGTGCCAGCAACCCGGGAGTGGCAGATACGCAGTATTTT.

This rearrangement joins TRBV4-1 to TRBJ1-1, with TRBD1 identical over 8 bases. V lost 1 base, J lost 5 bases, and 6 bases stayed unmatched. Germline V gene data show CDR1 as MGHRA and CDR2 as YSYEKL. The CDR3 totals 15 residues. This chain's CDR3 is CASSQATGAGTEAFF. CDR3 coding DNA: TGCGCCAGCAGCCAAGCGACAGGGGCAGGGACTGAAGCTTTCTTT.

The V and J genes are TRBV7-2 and TRBJ2-1; D perhaps matches TRBD1 (7 bases). Germline values: CDR1 SGHTA, CDR2 FQGNSA. The length of the CDR3 is 17 residues. Deletions cut 5 bases from V and 2 bases from J, with 19 bases between. The DNA for the CDR3 is TGTGCCAGCAGCCTCTTTTCGACAGGGACTGCCTACAATGAGCAGTTCTTC. This codes for CASSLFSTGTAYNEQFF.

J is TRBJ2-2 and V is TRBV6-4, with TRBD1 as a possible D gene (5 bases). This CDR3 has 16 amino acids. CDR1 MRHNA and CDR2 SNTAGT come from the germline V gene. Trimming left V 6 bases short and J 2 bases short, with 16 bases between. CDR3 region: CASSWNGQTNTGELFF. CDR3 DNA sequence: TGTGCCAGCAGCTGGAATGGACAAACTAACACCGGGGAGCTGTTTTTT.

The rearrangement uses TRBV5-4 and TRBJ2-1, with D uncertain. The V end was cut by 6 bases, the J end by 9 bases, with 22 bases between. CDR1 SGHNT and CDR2 YYREEE come from the germline V gene (reference sequence). The CDR3 loop spans 15 amino acids. DNA of the CDR3: TGTGCCAGCACCCTATCGACACCCCCGAACGTTGAGCAGTTCTTC. Protein sequence: CASTLSTPPNVEQFF.

The chain joins TRBV27 to TRBJ1-3; D may be TRBD1 (5 bases). This CDR3 is built from 16 residues. The germline V and J ends were trimmed by 5 bases and 3 bases, with 17 bases remaining between them. The germline gives CDR1 MNHEY, CDR2 SMNVEV (reference sequence). The CDR3 loop reads CASSPGLWGIGNTIYF. The CDR3 nucleotides are TGTGCCAGCAGTCCGGGTTTGTGGGGCATTGGAAACACCATATATTTT.

A single count supports this clone. The chain joins TRBV10-2 to TRBJ2-3; the D gene is possibly TRBD1 (6 bases). Germline CDR1 WSHSY, CDR2 SAAADI. This CDR3 contains 14 residues. Trimming took off 6 bases at V and 2 bases at J, with 12 bases between the two ends. CDR3 residues: CASRWTDDTDTQYF. CDR3 in DNA: TGCGCCAGCAGATGGACAGACGACACAGATACGCAGTATTTT.

This clone was counted only a few times. The chain joins TRBV19 to TRBJ1-4; TRBD1 might be the D (5 bases). Trimming removed 4 bases at V and 5 bases at J, with 14 bases between. CDR3 length equals 15 residues. Germline V lookup: CDR1 LNHDA, CDR2 SQIVND (reference sequence). This CDR3 is CASSSPRGNNEKLFF. CDR3 DNA: TGTGCCAGTAGTAGCCCAAGGGGAAACAATGAAAAACTGTTTTTT.

This chain uses TRBV25-1 with TRBJ2-2, with TRBD1 matching 9 bases. CDR1 and CDR2 from the germline V gene are MGHDK and SYGVNS. This CDR3 is built from 13 residues. The ends lost 9 bases at V and 6 bases at J; junction bases unmatched: 5. CDR3 sequence: CASAGQGPGELFF. DNA of the CDR3: TGTGCCAGTGCGGGACAGGGACCCGGGGAGCTGTTTTTT.

The chain combines TRBV27 with TRBJ2-1; no definite D call. The V and J ends lost 5 bases and 5 bases respectively, with 7 bases between them. The germline V gene has CDR1 MNHEY and CDR2 SMNVEV (reference sequence). CDR3 length: 12 residues. CDR3 sequence: CASSTANNEQFF. The DNA for the CDR3 is TGTGCCAGCAGTACCGCTAACAATGAGCAGTTCTTC.

In DNA, the CDR3 is TGTGCCATCATGTCTGGGCCGAACACTGAAGCTTTCTTT. Protein product: CAIMSGPNTEAFF. The chain combines TRBV10-3 with TRBJ1-1; D gene ambiguous. The V end was cut by 7 bases, the J end by 1 base, with 10 bases between. Per the germline V gene, CDR1 is ENHRY and CDR2 is SYGVKD. The CDR3 is 13 residues long.

The J gene is TRBJ2-7, the V gene TRBV18, with 9 bases fitting TRBD1. This CDR3 has 15 amino acids. Trimming took 2 bases from V and 5 from J; bases not matched to a gene: 7. Germline V gives CDR1 KGHSH, CDR2 LQKENI. CDR3 protein: CASSPKGQGFHEQYF. Here the CDR3 DNA reads TGTGCCAGCTCACCAAAGGGACAGGGTTTCCACGAGCAGTACTTC.

The chain uses TRBV4-3 and TRBJ1-3; 8 nucleotides line up with TRBD1. The CDR3 covers 14 residues. The V segment lost 4 bases and the J segment 2 bases; nucleotides outside the gene matches: 1. Germline CDR1 is LGHNA and CDR2 is YSLEER. The CDR3 protein is CASSPQGAGNTIYF. CDR3 DNA sequence: TGCGCCAGCAGCCCACAGGGGGCTGGAAACACCATATATTTT.

V usage is TRBV5-5 and J usage is TRBJ2-7; possible D gene TRBD1, 6 bases. Germline assignment: CDR1 SGHKS and CDR2 YYEKEE (reference sequence). V gave up 1 base and J gave up 3 bases, with 11 bases separating them. This CDR3 region has 14 residues. In DNA, the CDR3 is TGTGCCAGCAGCTTGAAGGGGGTGTACTACGAGCAGTACTTC. Protein: CASSLKGVYYEQYF. Full variable domain (missing parts from reference TRBV5-5 and TRBJ2-7): DAGVTQSPTHLIKTRGQQVTLRCSPISGHKSVSWYQQVLGQGPQFIFQYYEKEERGRGNFPDRFSARQFPNYSSELNVNALLLGDSALYLCASSLKGVYYEQYFGPGTRLTVT.

The V and J genes are TRBV28 and TRBJ2-7, with TRBD2 matching 10 bases. This CDR3 spans 17 amino acids. Germline V gene sequence: CDR1 MDHEN, CDR2 SYDVKM. The V segment lost 3 bases and the J segment 1 base; nucleotides outside the gene matches: 9. The CDR3 nucleotides are TGTGCCAGCAGTTTCCCGCGAAGGGGACTAGCGTCCTACGAGCAGTACTTC. This codes for CASSFPRRGLASYEQYF.

On this clone: A much larger clone differs from this one at a single base, so this may be a read error. The chain carries TRBV11-1 and TRBJ2-1; TRBD2 matches 10 bases. The ends lost 5 bases at V and 0 bases at J; junction bases unmatched: 1. The germline V gene encodes CDR1 SGHAT and CDR2 FQDESV (reference sequence). This CDR3 contains 15 residues. The CDR3 loop is CASSASGSSYNEQFF. The CDR3 coding sequence is TGTGCCAGCAGCGCTAGCGGGAGCTCCTACAATGAGCAGTTCTTC.

The chain uses TRBV7-3 and TRBJ2-7; 13 bases are shared with TRBD2. Germline trimming cut 5 bases from V and 3 bases from J; bases unmatched to any gene: 1. This CDR3 has 14 residues. CDR1 SGHTA and CDR2 FQGTGA come from the germline V gene. CDR3 residues: CASSRTSGSYEQYF. The DNA of the CDR3 is TGTGCCAGCAGCCGGACTAGCGGGAGCTACGAGCAGTACTTC.

This clone was recorded only once. The chain couples TRBV5-1 to TRBJ1-4; the match to TRBD1 covers 7 bases. Trimming cost V 4 bases and J 4 bases; bases outside gene matches: 10. The germline V gene has CDR1 SGHRS and CDR2 YFSETQ. This CDR3 has 16 amino acids. CDR3 DNA sequence: TGCGCCAGCAGCCCACTAGCCGGGACAGTTAATGAAAAACTGTTTTTT. Its translation: CASSPLAGTVNEKLFF.